This TCR beta chain was observed in a study of blood T cell repertoires in COVID-19. About the research overall: From T cells, B-cell-depleted T cells, or PBMCs came the material, which was cDNA or gDNA.

CDR1 KGHSH and CDR2 LQKENI come from the germline V gene. This CDR3 is 16 amino acids long. V lost 1 base, J lost 8 bases, and 20 bases lay in between. Some clones are missing from TCRdb's copy, which holds only in-frame ones; the method was immunoSEQ multiplex PCR. Here the sample spans approximately 250,000 clones, approximately 88% being singletons. Participants were aged about 18 to 89 years from approximately 25 US areas. Cohort assignment relied on participant-reported clinical history. Sequenced input: PBMCs or T cells enriched from blood (not recorded which). The chain carries TRBV18 and TRBJ1-1, with D possibly matching TRBD1 (5 bases). The receptor was isolated from a woman aged 40 to 50 with acute COVID-19. CDR3 sequence reads: CASSPRRSVRQGEAFF. The CDR3 DNA follows: TGTGCCAGCTCACCACGTCGTTCCGTGAGGCAGGGAGAAGCTTTCTTT.